This passage covers 19 T cell receptor beta chains from one sample sequenced in a study of blood T cells in healthy people across ages. Together with a sample-barcoded 5' primer, a J-beta primer mix was included in a second PCR lasting about 7 to 11 cycles. TCRdb re-called the 5' RACE reads through MiXCR, storing one row per CDR3 protein. This sample has 800,000 or so distinct CDR3 sequences; approximately 67% occur once, and the top ten carry about a quarter. Input material: blood. The receptors shown here come from a man younger than 40 in good health.

The V gene is TRBV29-1, the J gene TRBJ2-7; 9 positions match TRBD1. The germline V gene encodes CDR1 SQVTM and CDR2 ANQGSEA. This CDR3 has 14 residues. J was trimmed by 1 base and V by 7 bases; bases with no gene match: 8. This CDR3 reads CSASQTGGSYEQYF. DNA of the CDR3: TGCAGCGCCTCGCAGACAGGGGGTTCCTACGAGCAGTACTTC.

V is TRBV2 and J is TRBJ1-6; D remains unclear. CDR1 is SNHLY and CDR2 is FYNNEI in the germline V gene. Deletions cut 3 bases from V and 3 bases from J, with 9 bases between. This CDR3 contains 15 residues. DNA of the CDR3: TGTGCCAGCAGTGAGGCAGAGCTCTATAATTCACCCCTCCACTTT. Translation gives CASSEAELYNSPLHF.

This chain joins TRBV27 and TRBJ2-5; D call uncertain. V lost 4 bases, J lost 7 bases, and 16 bases lay in between. Per germline, CDR1 MNHEY and CDR2 SMNVEV (reference sequence). The CDR3 covers 14 residues. The CDR3 DNA follows: TGTGCCAGCAGTTCAGGTCCCCGTCCGTGGACCCAGTACTTC. Its protein is CASSSGPRPWTQYF.

This rearrangement joins TRBV7-3 to TRBJ2-1; D uncertain. CDR3 length: 13 residues. From germline, CDR1 is SGHTA and CDR2 FQGTGA. Trimming removed 4 bases at V and 9 bases at J, with 13 bases between. CDR3 DNA sequence: TGTGCCAGCAGCTCGCACCTTGGAACTGAGCAGTTCTTC. Protein sequence: CASSSHLGTEQFF.

This chain connects TRBV28 to TRBJ1-6, with D possibly being TRBD1 (5 bases). Trimming removed 5 bases at V and 3 bases at J, with 14 bases between. The CDR3 is made up of 16 amino acids. Germline CDR1 and CDR2: MDHEN and SYDVKM. Here the CDR3 reads CASSPWGTYYNSPLHF. The DNA for the CDR3 is TGTGCCAGCAGTCCATGGGGGACTTACTATAATTCACCCCTCCACTTT. Full variable domain (remainder filled in from reference TRBV28 and TRBJ1-6): DVKVTQSSRYLVKRTGEKVFLECVQDMDHENMFWYRQDPGLGLRLIYFSYDVKMKEKGDIPEGYSVSREKKERFSLILESASTNQTSMYLCASSPWGTYYNSPLHFGNGTRLTVT.

The V and J genes are TRBV5-1 and TRBJ1-1; 8 bases fit TRBD1. The junction had 10 bases not matched to a gene; V was cut back by 3 bases and J by 0 bases. CDR3 length: 17 amino acids. The germline gives CDR1 SGHRS, CDR2 YFSETQ. The CDR3 DNA reads TGCGCCAGCAGCTGGGGGACAGGTCTTGTGATGAACACTGAAGCTTTCTTT. Encoded protein: CASSWGTGLVMNTEAFF.

A note on this clonotype: The germline gene is not matched at one end of the junction; a read error may be the cause. The V call is TRBV7-8, the J call TRBJ2-3; 8 bases are a match to TRBD1. The germline V gene has CDR1 SGHVS and CDR2 FQNEAQ. The CDR3 is made up of 19 amino acids. CDR3 loop: CAGSPAFGTGHPSTDTQYF. CDR3 in DNA: TGTGCCGGCAGCCCCGCCTTCGGGACAGGTCATCCTAGCACAGATACGCAGTATTTT.

There are a few counts of this clonotype. The chain uses TRBV29-1 and TRBJ2-5; TRBD2 is a possible D gene (5 bases). The CDR3 has 13 amino acids. CDR1 and CDR2 (germline): SQVTM, ANQGSEA. The germline V and J ends were trimmed by 4 bases and 5 bases, with 14 bases remaining between them. The CDR3 nucleotides are TGCAGCGTTGCGGACTCCCCGCAGGAGACCCAGTACTTC. As protein: CSVADSPQETQYF.

The table lists this clonotype with many counts. V gene TRBV28 combines with J gene TRBJ2-5, with D hard to call. This CDR3 contains 12 residues. The V end lost 7 bases, the J end lost 4 bases, and 10 bases lay between the germline ends. Germline V gene data show CDR1 as MDHEN and CDR2 as SYDVKM. The CDR3 bases are TGTGCCAGCACGGAGTTTGGAGAGACCCAGTACTTC. This codes for CASTEFGETQYF.

This clonotype was observed a handful of times. The V and J genes are TRBV5-1 and TRBJ1-2; D possibly corresponds to TRBD1 (6 bases). With 5 bases removed from V and 5 bases from J, the gap between germline ends came to 16 bases. Germline CDR1 reads SGHRS; CDR2 reads YFSETQ. There are 14 residues in the CDR3. The CDR3 here is CASRPTGGGYGYTF. CDR3 in DNA: TGCGCCAGCAGGCCCACAGGAGGGGGGTATGGCTACACCTTC.

V usage is TRBV20-1 and J usage is TRBJ2-5; D call uncertain. Trimming stripped 3 bases from V and 4 bases from J, with 9 bases between. Germline CDR1 and CDR2: DFQATT and SNEGSKA (reference sequence). This CDR3 has 12 amino acids. CDR3 nucleotide sequence: TGCAGTGCTAGTGTCACCGGAGAGACCCAGTACTTC. The encoded protein is CSASVTGETQYF.

This chain links TRBV29-1 with TRBJ2-3, with D perhaps matching TRBD1 or TRBD2 (5 bases each). Germline lookup yields CDR1 SQVTM and CDR2 ANQGSEA. The CDR3 is 13 residues long. The germline V and J ends were trimmed by 0 bases and 9 bases, with 13 bases remaining between them. CDR3 sequence reads: CSVEDGDGGTQYF. DNA for the CDR3: TGCAGCGTTGAAGACGGGGACGGTGGGACGCAGTATTTT.

The J gene is TRBJ2-5, the V gene TRBV6-2 or TRBV6-3, with D perhaps TRBD2 (5 bases). Per the germline V gene, CDR1 is MNHEY and CDR2 is SVGEGT. The V gene lost 7 bases and the J gene lost 4 bases, with 13 bases spanning the gap. The CDR3 is 13 amino acids. Written as DNA, the CDR3 is TGTGCCAGCATTCAAGCGGTCGGAGAGACCCAGTACTTC. Residues: CASIQAVGETQYF.

The chain is built from TRBV12-3 or TRBV12-4 and TRBJ2-4; D is perhaps TRBD1 or TRBD2 (6 bases each). Trimming shortened V by 2 bases and J by 1 base, and 12 bases separated the two germline ends. This CDR3 spans 16 amino acids. CDR3 sequence reads: CASSLTGALAKNIQYF. DNA for the CDR3: TGTGCCAGCAGTTTAACGGGGGCGCTGGCCAAAAACATTCAGTACTTC.

This chain uses TRBV7-2 with TRBJ2-3; 10 nucleotides align to TRBD2. Germline CDR1 is SGHTA and CDR2 is FQGNSA. The V segment lost 5 bases and the J segment 4 bases; nucleotides outside the gene matches: 12. The CDR3 runs to 17 residues. The CDR3 reads CASSPRTSGISADTQYF. The CDR3, as DNA: TGTGCCAGCAGCCCGAGGACTAGCGGCATCTCAGCAGATACGCAGTATTTT.

The V and J genes are TRBV28 and TRBJ2-6; D gene unclear. Germline assignment: CDR1 MDHEN and CDR2 SYDVKM. The CDR3 length is 14 residues. Trimming removed 2 bases at V and 4 bases at J, with 6 bases between. CDR3 nucleotide sequence: TGTGCCAGCAGTTTAGTGCGAGGGGCCAACGTCCTGACTTTC. It encodes CASSLVRGANVLTF. Looking up the rest from reference TRBV28 and TRBJ2-6 gives the full variable domain: DVKVTQSSRYLVKRTGEKVFLECVQDMDHENMFWYRQDPGLGLRLIYFSYDVKMKEKGDIPEGYSVSREKKERFSLILESASTNQTSMYLCASSLVRGANVLTFGAGSRLTVL.

The chain is built from TRBV9 and TRBJ2-3; no reliable D call. The CDR3 is 15 amino acids. With 0 bases removed from V and 3 bases from J, the gap between germline ends came to 11 bases. In germline, CDR1 is SGDLS, CDR2 YYNGEE. The CDR3 spells CASSVGGFRTDTQYF. The DNA for the CDR3 is TGTGCCAGCAGCGTAGGCGGATTCCGTACAGATACGCAGTATTTT.

With respect to this clonotype: A junction end diverges from the germline sequence, so it may reflect a read error. The chain recombines TRBV6-2 or TRBV6-3 with TRBJ2-1; no reliable D call. CDR1 is MNHEY, CDR2 SVGEGT, per germline. This CDR3 comprises 11 residues. CDR3 bases: TGTACCAGCAGTCCTGCCCGCGAGCAGTTCTTC. It translates to CTSSPAREQFF.

This clonotype was detected ten times or more. J is TRBJ2-7 and V is TRBV9; no clear D gene. The germline V gene encodes CDR1 SGDLS and CDR2 YYNGEE. With 0 bases removed from V and 7 bases from J, the gap between germline ends came to 14 bases. The CDR3 totals 14 residues. The CDR3 protein is CASSVVDASREQYF. CDR3 in DNA: TGTGCCAGCAGCGTAGTAGATGCCTCGAGGGAGCAGTACTTC.